This TCR beta chain was obtained from a study of blood T cell repertoires in COVID-19. Study-wide context: COVID-19 samples, acute and convalescent, were from the United States, Italy and Spain. PBMCs, B-cell-depleted T cells, or T cells were the source of the cDNA or gDNA that made up the material.

Sequenced by immunoSEQ multiplex PCR; TCRdb stores in-frame clones only, minus some. The table lists hundreds of thousands of clones, 88% of them singletons. V trimming: 4 bases; J trimming: 5 bases; junction bases outside the gene matches: 4. This CDR3 comprises 14 residues. CDR1 is KGHSH, CDR2 LQKENI, per germline. Those who participated ranged in age from about 18 to 95 years and resided in roughly 26 US areas. Allocation to cohorts depended on clinical history reported by the participants. The chain uses TRBV18 and TRBJ2-3, with 9 positions matching TRBD1. Sequenced material: PBMCs or T cells enriched from blood (not recorded which). The receptor was isolated from a middle-aged woman with acute COVID-19. The CDR3 DNA reads as TGTGCCAGCTCACTGGACAGGGGAATAGATACGCAGTATTTT. This gives the protein CASSLDRGIDTQYF. Filled out from reference TRBV18 and TRBJ2-3, the complete variable domain reads NAGVMQNPRHLVRRRGQEARLRCSPMKGHSHVYWYRQLPEEGLKFMVYLQKENIIDESGMPKERFSAEFPKEGPSILRIQQVVRGDSAAYFCASSLDRGIDTQYFGPGTRLTVL.